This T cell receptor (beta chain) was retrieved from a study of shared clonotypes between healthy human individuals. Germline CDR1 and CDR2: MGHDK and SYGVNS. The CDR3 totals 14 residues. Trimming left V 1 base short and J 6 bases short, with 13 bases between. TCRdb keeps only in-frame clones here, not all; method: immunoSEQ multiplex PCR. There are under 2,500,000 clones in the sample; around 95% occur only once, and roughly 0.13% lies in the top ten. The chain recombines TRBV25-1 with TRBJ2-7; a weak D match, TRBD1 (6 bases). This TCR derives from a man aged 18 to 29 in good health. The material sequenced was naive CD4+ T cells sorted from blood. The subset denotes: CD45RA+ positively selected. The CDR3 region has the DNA TGTGCCAGCAGTGAATTTATGCAGGGGACCGAGCAGTACTTC. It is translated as CASSEFMQGTEQYF.